This TCR beta chain appears in the sequencing data of a study of T cells in Graves' hyperthyroidism and ophthalmopathy. Amplification yielded TCR beta CDR3 regions, with RNA transcripts as the source. Researchers ran a first-round RT-PCR on the TCR CDR3 using the HTBI primer set. TCRdb analysed the multiplex PCR reads with MiXCR anew, one entry per CDR3 protein. The top ten hold approximately 3.3% of the sample, which has around 56,000 distinct CDR3 sequences, around 53% seen once. CDR3 length: 15 residues. Trimming left V 4 bases short and J 2 bases short, with 15 bases between. Germline V lookup: CDR1 LNHDA, CDR2 SQIVND (reference sequence). Study-wide results and limits: Most thyroid clonotypes expanded above 0.001 appeared in blood too. By a 13 V-J model, ophthalmopathy was set apart from stable hyperthyroidism.

Each diagnosis drew on symptoms, thyroxine, TRAb, thyroid ultrasound and orbital computed tomography findings. This clonotype was seen more than once but under ten times. As yet, its antigen is unknown. This TCR derives from a woman between 55 and 75 years old with Graves' ophthalmopathy. The sequenced material came from blood. The rearrangement uses TRBV19 and TRBJ2-7, with TRBD1 as a possible D gene (6 bases). CDR3 loop: CASSTSGQRTYEQYF. The CDR3 DNA follows: TGTGCCAGTAGTACCTCGGGACAACGTACCTACGAGCAGTACTTC.